The next 20 T cell receptor beta chains were all read from a single sample in a study of cytotoxic CD8 clonotypes in ibrutinib-treated CLL. Repertoires were generated with immunoSEQ multiplex PCR, while TCRdb's copy carries only in-frame clones and drops some. The sample consists of about 84,000 clones, 86% of them appearing once. This sample comprised PBMCs, obtained before ibrutinib treatment. The origin of the receptors is a human donor with chronic lymphocytic leukemia.

The chain joins TRBV14 to TRBJ2-1; 9 nucleotides agree with TRBD2. Germline values: CDR1 SGHDN, CDR2 FVKESK. V lost 4 bases, J lost 6 bases, and 7 bases stayed unmatched. The CDR3 contains 15 residues. CDR3 region: CASSPQALAGNEQFF. In nucleotides, the CDR3 is TGTGCCAGCAGCCCGCAGGCACTAGCGGGCAATGAGCAGTTCTTC.

For the CDR3, the DNA is TGTGCCAGCAGCCCCCAAGCAAGGACAGGGGGTTGGAAGGGCAATGAGCAGTTCTTC. Translated: CASSPQARTGGWKGNEQFF. The V gene is TRBV9, the J gene TRBJ2-1, with TRBD1 identical over 10 bases. After removal of 4 bases from V and 6 bases from J, the junction contained 19 bases not matched to a gene. This CDR3 comprises 19 residues. Germline V lookup: CDR1 SGDLS, CDR2 YYNGEE.

This rearrangement joins TRBV11-2 to TRBJ2-7; D is unclear. CDR3 size: 14 residues. Trimming left V 2 bases short and J 6 bases short, with 14 bases between. Germline V gene data show CDR1 as SGHAT and CDR2 as FQNNGV. In DNA, the CDR3 is TGTGCCAGCAGCTTATCCTCCCGTCGGGTCGAGCAGTACTTC. Its protein is CASSLSSRRVEQYF.

The chain employs TRBV2 and TRBJ1-1; no clear D gene. Germline V lookup: CDR1 SNHLY, CDR2 FYNNEI. The CDR3 covers 13 residues. Trimming pared 1 base from V and 5 bases from J, leaving 8 bases between. Written as DNA, the CDR3 is TGTGCCAGCAGTGAAGAGATAAGGACTGAAGCTTTCTTT. This encodes CASSEEIRTEAFF.

The chain recombines TRBV7-3 with TRBJ2-3, with a tentative D call TRBD2 (6 bases). The CDR3 covers 14 residues. Germline CDR1 SGHTA, CDR2 FQGTGA. Trimming shortened V by 8 bases and J by 6 bases, and 18 bases separated the two germline ends. CDR3 bases: TGTGCCAGCGGAGGGAAAGGTTCTGGGGATACGCAGTATTTT. This codes for CASGGKGSGDTQYF.

V and J are TRBV5-1 and TRBJ2-1; D could derive from TRBD1 or TRBD2 (5 bases each). The V gene lost 0 bases and the J gene lost 5 bases, with 12 bases spanning the gap. The CDR3 is 15 amino acids. Germline-derived CDR1 and CDR2 are SGHRS and YFSETQ. The CDR3 spells CASSLVPRGDNEQFF. The CDR3, as DNA: TGCGCCAGCAGCTTGGTTCCTCGAGGGGACAATGAGCAGTTCTTC.

The sample holds a few counts of this clone. This chain links TRBV21-1 with TRBJ2-7. TRBV21-1 is given as a pseudogene. This CDR3 spans 14 amino acids. For the CDR3, the DNA is TGTGCCAGCAGCAACAGACCCTTGAACTACGAGCAGTACTTC. Its protein product is CASSNRPLNYEQYF.

The chain recombines TRBV9 with TRBJ2-2, with 11 bases aligning to TRBD1. V lost 1 base to trimming and J lost 3 bases; unmatched junction nucleotides: 8. Per germline, CDR1 SGDLS and CDR2 YYNGEE. The CDR3 runs to 18 residues. CDR3 amino acids: CASSVPLGQGAHTGELFF. For the CDR3, the DNA is TGTGCCAGCAGCGTACCCCTAGGACAGGGGGCGCACACCGGGGAGCTGTTTTTT.

The chain uses TRBV9 and TRBJ2-5; 10 bases align to TRBD2. Germline V lookup: CDR1 SGDLS, CDR2 YYNGEE. V trimming: 2 bases; J trimming: 1 base; junction bases outside the gene matches: 5. This CDR3 has 16 amino acids. The CDR3 spells CASSVSSGGGQETQYF. In DNA, the CDR3 is TGTGCCAGCAGCGTCTCTAGCGGGGGCGGCCAAGAGACCCAGTACTTC.

The gene calls are TRBV6-6 and TRBJ1-1; D perhaps matches TRBD1 (6 bases). V dropped 6 bases and J dropped 0 bases, with 17 bases sitting between them. Looked up from germline, CDR1 is MNHNY and CDR2 is SVGAGI (reference sequence). The CDR3 totals 16 residues. CDR3 in amino acids: CASRPGGGPMNTEAFF. Here the CDR3 DNA reads TGTGCCAGCAGGCCCGGCGGGGGCCCCATGAACACTGAAGCTTTCTTT.

The chain carries TRBV25-1 and TRBJ2-3; 10 positions match TRBD2. Trimming took 2 bases from V and 2 from J; bases not matched to a gene: 7. The length of the CDR3 is 17 residues. Germline values: CDR1 MGHDK, CDR2 SYGVNS. The CDR3 is CASSEGTSGTLTDTQYF. The CDR3 DNA reads TGTGCCAGCAGTGAAGGTACTAGCGGGACTCTCACAGATACGCAGTATTTT.

This rearrangement joins TRBV5-1 to TRBJ2-5; 7 positions match TRBD1. V lost 3 bases, J lost 1 base, and 0 bases stayed unmatched. Germline CDR1 reads SGHRS; CDR2 reads YFSETQ. CDR3 length equals 13 residues. For the CDR3, the DNA is TGCGCCAGCAGCTGGACAGGCCAAGAGACCCAGTACTTC. It translates to CASSWTGQETQYF.

The chain is built from TRBV6-5 and TRBJ1-5, with 9 bases lining up with TRBD1. V was clipped by 5 bases and J by 2 bases; unmatched bases: 4. CDR1 is MNHEY, CDR2 SVGAGI, per germline. The CDR3 totals 15 residues. The DNA of the CDR3 is TGTGCCAGCAGTAGGACAGGGGACGGCAATCAGCCCCAGCATTTT. It is translated as CASSRTGDGNQPQHF.

The V and J genes are TRBV21-1 and TRBJ2-3; TRBD1 was called by the table and not checked on the DNA. TRBV21-1 is an annotated pseudogene. The CDR3 is 17 amino acids. For the CDR3, the DNA is TGTGCCAGCAGTACCCCAACACACAGGGGGCGAGGAGATACGCAGTATTTT. Its translation: CASSTPTHRGRGDTQYF.

The chain recombines TRBV7-9 with TRBJ2-3, with D unresolved. The V end lost 1 base, the J end lost 9 bases, and 11 bases lay between the germline ends. The CDR3 sequence is 13 residues long. The germline V gene encodes CDR1 SEHNR and CDR2 FQNEAQ (reference sequence). The CDR3 sequence is CASSLVEVGTQYF. In DNA, the CDR3 is TGTGCCAGCAGCTTAGTAGAGGTGGGGACGCAGTATTTT.

V is TRBV14 and J is TRBJ1-3, with D unresolved. Germline V gene data show CDR1 as SGHDN and CDR2 as FVKESK. V was trimmed by 3 bases and J by 2 bases, leaving 11 bases between them. CDR3 length equals 15 residues. The CDR3 here is CASSQQKGAGNTIYF. The CDR3 coding sequence is TGTGCCAGCAGCCAGCAGAAGGGTGCTGGAAACACCATATATTTT.

The rearrangement joins TRBV5-4 to TRBJ1-2, with D maybe TRBD1 (5 bases). Germline V CDR1 and CDR2: SGHNT, YYREEE (reference sequence). V lost 4 bases and J lost 8, with 21 bases in between. This CDR3 has 15 residues. The CDR3 coding sequence is TGTGCCAGCAGCACTGCCAGGGTCTCCTTGTCCGGCTACACCTTC. Protein product: CASSTARVSLSGYTF.

The rearrangement joins TRBV27 to TRBJ2-7, with D maybe TRBD1 (6 bases). From germline, CDR1 is MNHEY and CDR2 SMNVEV (reference sequence). This CDR3 is built from 15 residues. The ends were cut back, 4 bases at V and 0 bases at J, with 13 bases in the middle. Here the CDR3 DNA reads TGTGCCAGCAGTTCACTACCGGACAGCTCCTACGAGCAGTACTTC. Translation gives CASSSLPDSSYEQYF.

The V and J genes are TRBV27 and TRBJ2-1; D is unresolved. The germline V gene encodes CDR1 MNHEY and CDR2 SMNVEV (reference sequence). This CDR3 is built from 15 residues. V was trimmed by 6 bases and J by 4 bases, leaving 16 bases between them. The CDR3 coding sequence is TGTGCCAGCAGGACCGGCTGGGAAGGATACAATGAGCAGTTCTTC. Translating it yields CASRTGWEGYNEQFF.

This clone came up once. The rearrangement uses TRBV7-3 and TRBJ2-1; 8 nucleotides match TRBD1. Germline V lookup: CDR1 SGHTA, CDR2 FQGTGA. The CDR3 length is 18 residues. Unmatched junction bases numbered 13, after V lost 2 bases and J lost 4 bases. CDR3 amino acids: CASSLFSLETGAYNEQFF. CDR3 DNA sequence: TGTGCCAGCAGCTTATTCTCCCTTGAGACAGGGGCATACAATGAGCAGTTCTTC.